This T cell receptor (beta chain) stems from a study of blood T cell repertoires in COVID-19. Study in general: Researchers got acute and convalescent COVID-19 samples from the United States, Italy and Spain. PBMCs, B-cell-depleted T cells, or T cells were the source of the cDNA or gDNA that made up the material.

There are a few counts of this clone. This CDR3 is built from 13 residues. V shed 5 bases and J shed 2 bases, with 9 bases lying between them. Original processing notes: Amplification of reference gene primers was used by the study to estimate nucleated cell counts. Sequenced by immunoSEQ multiplex PCR; TCRdb stores in-frame clones only, minus some. For V, J and clone size, that table is used; D and trimming come from the DNA. The table shows roughly 68,000 clones, with about 88% occurring only once. The chain couples TRBV12-3 or TRBV12-4 to TRBJ1-1, with D possibly matching TRBD1 (6 bases). The sample taken for sequencing was peripheral blood. The sequence was collected from a woman in her sixties or seventies with COVID-19, enrolled during active disease. The CDR3 region is CASSRTDNTEAFF. The CDR3 nucleotides are TGTGCCAGCAGTAGGACAGACAACACTGAAGCTTTCTTT.